A single sample gave rise to the 23 T cell receptor beta chains below, sequenced in a study of post-analysis software for immune sequencing data. Overall study results and limits: Four or five TRBV segments were significantly more frequent in patients than in controls. TRBV5-6, TRBV5-1 and TRBV20-1 were among these segments.

These TCRs' antigens remain unknown. Unique-molecular-identifier-tagged TCR beta cDNA libraries were used. Via MiXCR, TCRdb re-called the PCR reads, giving one row per CDR3 protein. Among 430,000 or so distinct CDR3 sequences listed, approximately 38% were seen once. The source material was blood. The origin of the receptors is a girl aged 2 to 9 with multiple sclerosis.

J is TRBJ1-2 and V is TRBV6-1; TRBD1 might be the D (6 bases). The CDR3 length is 15 residues. Germline V CDR1 and CDR2: MNHNS, SASEGT. V lost 5 bases to trimming and J lost 7 bases, with 20 bases between them. CDR3 amino acids: CASSLNGGAGSGYTF. The CDR3, as DNA: TGTGCCAGCAGTCTCAACGGGGGGGCAGGGAGTGGCTACACCTTC.

The V gene is TRBV6-2 or TRBV6-3, the J gene TRBJ2-7, with 7 bases aligning to TRBD2. V shed 6 bases and J 2 bases; nucleotides not matched to a gene: 7. This CDR3 comprises 14 residues. The germline CDR1 and CDR2 sequences are MNHEY and SVGEGT. Written as DNA, the CDR3 is TGTGCCAGCAGGGCTAGCGGCCTTACCTACGAGCAGTACTTC. Protein sequence: CASRASGLTYEQYF.

The CDR3 region is CSVEFLVGQGTYEQYF. In DNA form, the CDR3 reads TGCAGCGTTGAATTTTTAGTAGGACAGGGAACCTACGAGCAGTACTTC. The V gene is TRBV29-1, the J gene TRBJ2-1; TRBD1 matches at 8 bases. Judging by the DNA end, TRBJ2-7 fits better; the J call may be wrong. CDR1 SQVTM and CDR2 ANQGSEA come from the germline V gene. The CDR3 length is 16 residues.

The chain is built from TRBV6-1 and TRBJ1-5; no reliable D call. The germline V gene encodes CDR1 MNHNS and CDR2 SASEGT. V lost 0 bases and J lost 0, with 9 bases in between. The CDR3 is 16 residues long. The CDR3 region is CASSEASHYSNQPQHF. CDR3 bases: TGTGCCAGCAGTGAAGCAAGTCATTATAGCAATCAGCCCCAGCATTTT.

This chain connects TRBV6-5 to TRBJ2-1, with D possibly TRBD2 on 6 matching bases. The CDR3 has 11 amino acids. The germline CDR1 and CDR2 sequences are MNHEY and SVGAGI. V was clipped by 10 bases and J by 7 bases, with 11 bases between them. CDR3 loop: CATASANEQFF. CDR3 bases: TGTGCCACGGCTAGCGCAAATGAGCAGTTCTTC.

The J gene is TRBJ2-3, the V gene TRBV7-6; D gene unclear. Germline CDR1 reads SGHVS; CDR2 reads FNYEAQ. The germline V and J ends were trimmed by 2 bases and 3 bases, with 12 bases remaining between them. The CDR3 covers 15 residues. CDR3 coding DNA: TGTGCCAGCAGCTTAACGGTGGGAAGTACAGATACGCAGTATTTT. Amino acids: CASSLTVGSTDTQYF.

This clonotype appeared a few times. This rearrangement joins TRBV2 to TRBJ2-7; tentative D call: TRBD2 (6 bases). The V end was cut by 4 bases, the J end by 0 bases, with 13 bases between. This CDR3 spans 15 amino acids. From germline, CDR1 is SNHLY and CDR2 FYNNEI. CDR3 nucleotide sequence: TGTGCCAGCAGTGTCTGGGTAGCGGACTCCTACGAGCAGTACTTC. Translated, it gives CASSVWVADSYEQYF.

In its sample, this clonotype was seen a few times. The rearrangement joins TRBV20-1 to TRBJ1-5; 7 bases match TRBD1. Losses at the gene ends were 6 bases for V and 0 bases for J; bases not matched to a gene: 17. Germline V gene sequence: CDR1 DFQATT, CDR2 SNEGSKA (reference sequence). The CDR3 runs to 18 residues. DNA for the CDR3: TGCAGTGCCAACCGAAGACAGGGAGAATGGGGTAGCAATCAGCCCCAGCATTTT. It yields the protein CSANRRQGEWGSNQPQHF.

The chain employs TRBV12-3 or TRBV12-4 and TRBJ2-7, with D perhaps given as TRBD1 or TRBD2 (6 bases each). This CDR3 is 14 amino acids long. V was pared by 5 bases and J by 7 bases, with 18 bases between. The CDR3 protein is CASSPRGTRSEQYF. CDR3 nucleotide sequence: TGTGCCAGCAGTCCGCGCGGGACACGTTCAGAGCAGTACTTC.

This clonotype was found a few times. The chain recombines TRBV20-1 with TRBJ2-1; TRBD2 agrees at 14 bases. The V segment lost 3 bases and the J segment 6 bases; nucleotides outside the gene matches: 1. The CDR3 covers 14 residues. Germline-derived CDR1 and CDR2 are DFQATT and SNEGSKA (reference sequence). The CDR3 coding sequence is TGCAGTGCTAGGACTAGCGGGAGGGGCAATGAGCAGTTCTTC. It yields the protein CSARTSGRGNEQFF.

This clonotype was counted between two and nine times. This rearrangement joins TRBV29-1 to TRBJ2-7; D not certain. This CDR3 is built from 11 residues. Germline V gene lookup returns CDR1 SQVTM and CDR2 ANQGSEA. Trimming removed 6 bases from V and 2 bases from J, with 8 bases in between. The CDR3 DNA reads TGCAGCGTCTCTAATACCTACGAGCAGTACTTC. Translation gives CSVSNTYEQYF.

This clonotype was seen more than once but under ten times. This chain links TRBV3-1 with TRBJ2-5, with 7 bases aligning to TRBD1. Trimming cost V 4 bases and J 2 bases; bases outside gene matches: 4. This CDR3 spans 14 amino acids. In germline, CDR1 is LGHDT, CDR2 YNNKEL (reference sequence). CDR3 protein: CASSRDSRQETQYF. The DNA of the CDR3 is TGTGCCAGCAGCCGGGACAGTCGTCAAGAGACCCAGTACTTC.

The chain carries TRBV11-2 and TRBJ2-1; D is ambiguous. This CDR3 has 13 residues. The V end was cut by 2 bases, the J end by 5 bases, with 7 bases between. Germline CDR1 and CDR2: SGHAT and FQNNGV. The CDR3 region is CASSLTEDNEQFF. In nucleotides, the CDR3 is TGTGCCAGCAGCTTAACAGAAGACAATGAGCAGTTCTTC.

The chain has TRBV10-3 and TRBJ2-1, with D tentatively TRBD2 (6 bases). This CDR3 has 13 residues. CDR1 is ENHRY and CDR2 is SYGVKD in the germline V gene. V lost 11 bases to trimming and J lost 6 bases, with 17 bases between them. The CDR3 nucleotides are TGTGCCGTGGCCTCGGCGGGGCTCAATGAGCAGTTCTTC. Amino acids: CAVASAGLNEQFF.

In its sample, this clonotype was seen a few times. V usage is TRBV5-1 and J usage is TRBJ2-7; 8 nucleotides align to TRBD2. CDR1 is SGHRS and CDR2 is YFSETQ in the germline V gene. Trimming cost V 4 bases and J 0 bases; bases outside gene matches: 3. This CDR3 comprises 14 residues. The DNA of the CDR3 is TGCGCCAGCAGCCGGAGCGGGAGCTCCTACGAGCAGTACTTC. It encodes CASSRSGSSYEQYF.

This clonotype was seen a handful of times. The J gene is TRBJ2-7, the V gene TRBV28; D is uncertain. This CDR3 contains 15 residues. Trimming stripped 6 bases from V and 3 bases from J, with 18 bases between. CDR1 is MDHEN, CDR2 SYDVKM, per germline. The CDR3 region is CASSQLWHPRYEQYF. The CDR3 coding sequence is TGTGCCAGCAGCCAGTTATGGCATCCACGCTACGAGCAGTACTTC.

This clonotype was counted only a few times. This chain connects TRBV6-1 to TRBJ2-2, with D perhaps matching TRBD1 (6 bases). This CDR3 is 14 amino acids long. Germline V gene lookup returns CDR1 MNHNS and CDR2 SASEGT. Trimming took 5 bases from V and 3 from J, leaving 10 bases between them. CDR3 nucleotides: TGTGCCAGCAGTTCCTACAGGGACACCGGGGAGCTGTTTTTT. This encodes CASSSYRDTGELFF.

This chain links TRBV20-1 with TRBJ2-1; D gene unclear. The germline CDR1 and CDR2 sequences are DFQATT and SNEGSKA (reference sequence). The length of the CDR3 is 13 residues. With 2 bases removed from V and 1 base from J, the gap between germline ends came to 6 bases. The CDR3 spells CSARPPSYNEQFF. CDR3 in DNA: TGCAGTGCTAGACCTCCTTCCTACAATGAGCAGTTCTTC.

The chain recombines TRBV29-1 with TRBJ2-3; D is ambiguous. V shed 4 bases and J shed 0 bases, with 11 bases lying between them. The CDR3 extends over 14 amino acids. Germline values: CDR1 SQVTM, CDR2 ANQGSEA. In DNA, the CDR3 is TGCAGCGTTGGAGCAGATTCTAGCACAGATACGCAGTATTTT. Encoded protein: CSVGADSSTDTQYF.

The chain combines TRBV5-1 with TRBJ2-7; 8 nucleotides align to TRBD1. Trimming cost V 4 bases and J 5 bases; bases outside gene matches: 11. CDR3 length: 15 residues. Germline V lookup: CDR1 SGHRS, CDR2 YFSETQ. The CDR3 loop is CASSPRRQGLNEQYF. In DNA form, the CDR3 reads TGCGCCAGCAGCCCCAGGAGACAGGGGTTGAACGAGCAGTACTTC.

J is TRBJ1-6 and V is TRBV28; D is ambiguous. The CDR3 totals 14 residues. The V and J ends lost 3 bases and 3 bases respectively, with 6 bases between them. Germline V gene data show CDR1 as MDHEN and CDR2 as SYDVKM. As DNA, the CDR3 is TGTGCCAGCAGTTTGCACCTCTATAATTCACCCCTCCACTTT. Amino acid sequence: CASSLHLYNSPLHF.

A note on this clonotype: The germline gene is not matched at one end of the junction; a read error may be the cause. The chain recombines TRBV5-1 with TRBJ1-6; 11 bases map to TRBD1. The CDR3 runs 16 residues. Germline CDR1 reads SGHRS; CDR2 reads YFSETQ. CDR3 loop: CASSRGGTGGRSPPHF. The CDR3 coding sequence is TGCGCCAGCAGCCGGGGCGGGACAGGGGGACGTTCACCCCCCCACTTT.

V is TRBV10-2 and J is TRBJ1-2; possibly TRBD1 for D (6 bases). There are 13 residues in the CDR3. V was shortened by 6 bases and J by 3 bases, with 11 bases between the two germline ends. The germline V gene encodes CDR1 WSHSY and CDR2 SAAADI. CDR3 nucleotide sequence: TGCGCCAGCAGCGCAACAGGGCACTATGGCTACACCTTC. This sequence encodes CASSATGHYGYTF.